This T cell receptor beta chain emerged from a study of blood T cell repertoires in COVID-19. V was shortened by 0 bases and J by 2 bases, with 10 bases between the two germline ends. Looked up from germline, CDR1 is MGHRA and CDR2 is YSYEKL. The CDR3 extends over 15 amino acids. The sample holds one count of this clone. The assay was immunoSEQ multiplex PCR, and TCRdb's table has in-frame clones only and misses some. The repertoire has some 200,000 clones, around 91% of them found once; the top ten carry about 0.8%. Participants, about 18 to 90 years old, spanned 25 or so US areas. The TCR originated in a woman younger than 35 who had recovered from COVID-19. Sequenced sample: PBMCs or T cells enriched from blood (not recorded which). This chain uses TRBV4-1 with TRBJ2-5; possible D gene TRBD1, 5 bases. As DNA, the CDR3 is TGCGCCAGCAGCCAAGATAGGGGTAGACAAGAGACCCAGTACTTC. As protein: CASSQDRGRQETQYF.